Below, 25 T cell receptor beta chains from the same sample are listed, as sequenced in a study of cytotoxic CD8 clonotypes in ibrutinib-treated CLL. Profiling relied on immunoSEQ multiplex PCR, and the TCRdb table lists in-frame clones only, not all of them. The repertoire has under 200,000 clones, 81% of them found once; the top ten carry under 2.5%. This specimen was PBMCs, taken after 12 months of ibrutinib treatment. The receptors derive from a human donor with chronic lymphocytic leukemia.

Of note for this clone: Other DNA sequences within the sample encode an identical CDR3. The rearrangement links TRBV15 to TRBJ2-5, with D possibly matching TRBD1 (6 bases). V lost 4 bases and J 1 base, leaving 10 bases between the germline ends. The CDR3 is made up of 14 amino acids. Germline CDR1 LNHNV, CDR2 YYDKDF (reference sequence). The CDR3 reads CATSTRQVQETQYF. The CDR3 coding sequence is TGTGCCACCAGCACGAGACAGGTCCAAGAGACCCAGTACTTC.

This clone was picked up a small number of times. The V call is TRBV7-9, the J call TRBJ2-3; 7 nucleotides agree with TRBD2. J gave up 4 bases and V 3 bases, and 4 bases lay outside the gene matches. The V gene's germline CDR1 is SEHNR and CDR2 FQNEAQ (reference sequence). The CDR3 extends over 14 amino acids. The CDR3 region is CASSFQRDSDTQYF. CDR3 DNA: TGTGCCAGCAGCTTCCAGCGGGATTCAGATACGCAGTATTTT.

This chain connects TRBV9 to TRBJ2-1; 7 bases map to TRBD1. Trimming at V came to 1 base and at J to 10 bases, leaving 14 bases not matched to a gene. Germline V lookup: CDR1 SGDLS, CDR2 YYNGEE. The length of the CDR3 is 16 residues. The CDR3 DNA is TGTGCCAGCAGCGTATCGCCCCATTCCAGACAGGGAGAGCAGTTCTTC. Residues: CASSVSPHSRQGEQFF.

J is TRBJ2-7 and V is TRBV6-5; D may be TRBD1 (5 bases). The germline V gene has CDR1 MNHEY and CDR2 SVGAGI. The CDR3 loop spans 14 amino acids. Deletions cut 0 bases from V and 0 bases from J, with 6 bases between. The CDR3 spells CASSYSQASYEQYF. The DNA for the CDR3 is TGTGCCAGCAGTTACTCACAGGCCTCCTACGAGCAGTACTTC.

This rearrangement joins TRBV4-1 to TRBJ2-5, with 8 positions matching TRBD2. The CDR3 totals 19 residues. Germline lookup yields CDR1 MGHRA and CDR2 YSYEKL. V shed 0 bases, J shed 2 bases, and the junction held 14 bases outside the gene matches. The CDR3 is CASSQDLPSNSGDQETQYF. CDR3 coding DNA: TGCGCCAGCAGCCAAGATCTGCCAAGCAATAGCGGGGATCAAGAGACCCAGTACTTC.

The chain combines TRBV9 with TRBJ2-5; the D is unclear. The germline V gene has CDR1 SGDLS and CDR2 YYNGEE. V was trimmed by 0 bases and J by 5 bases, leaving 8 bases between them. The CDR3 spans 13 residues. The CDR3, as DNA: TGTGCCAGCAGCGTAGGGGCAGATGAGACCCAGTACTTC. It codes for CASSVGADETQYF.

The chain links TRBV19 to TRBJ1-5; D is undetermined. Germline CDR1 is LNHDA and CDR2 is SQIVND (reference sequence). V was pared by 5 bases and J by 8 bases, with 19 bases between. CDR3 length: 15 residues. CDR3 loop: CASSYPRPGRKPQHF. The CDR3 DNA reads as TGTGCCAGTAGTTACCCCAGACCGGGCAGGAAGCCCCAGCATTTT.

J is TRBJ2-7 and V is TRBV7-2; D ambiguous. Trimming removed 5 bases at V and 6 bases at J, with 14 bases between. CDR1 is SGHTA, CDR2 FQGNSA, per germline. The CDR3 has 13 amino acids. Here the CDR3 DNA reads TGTGCCAGCAGCCCCTATCAGGCCCGCGAGCAGTACTTC. The encoded protein is CASSPYQAREQYF.

This clone showed up just a few times. The chain recombines TRBV5-1 with TRBJ1-1; D remains unclear. There are 14 residues in the CDR3. With 0 bases removed from V and 6 bases from J, the gap between germline ends came to 12 bases. In germline, CDR1 is SGHRS, CDR2 YFSETQ. The CDR3, as DNA: TGCGCCAGCAGCTTGGACCCACAGCCGTCTGAAGCTTTCTTT. Protein sequence: CASSLDPQPSEAFF.

J is TRBJ1-1 and V is TRBV27, with D maybe TRBD1 (6 bases). Germline CDR1 is MNHEY and CDR2 is SMNVEV (reference sequence). Deletions cut 3 bases from V and 2 bases from J, with 16 bases between. This CDR3 region has 16 residues. This chain's CDR3 is CASSFTVARGNTEAFF. The CDR3 DNA is TGTGCCAGCAGTTTCACTGTGGCCAGGGGAAACACTGAAGCTTTCTTT.

This clone was observed once. This chain connects TRBV28 to TRBJ1-5; 11 bases are a match to TRBD1. The V segment lost 2 bases and the J segment 4 bases; nucleotides outside the gene matches: 7. Germline loops: CDR1 MDHEN, CDR2 SYDVKM. There are 17 residues in the CDR3. CDR3: CASSLAPGQGGNQPQHF. CDR3 nucleotides: TGTGCCAGCAGTTTAGCCCCGGGACAGGGGGGGAATCAGCCCCAGCATTTT.

The chain uses TRBV28 and TRBJ1-5; TRBD1 agrees at 7 bases. The CDR3 covers 15 residues. CDR1 is MDHEN, CDR2 SYDVKM, per germline. V trimming: 5 bases; J trimming: 5 bases; junction bases outside the gene matches: 9. CDR3 in amino acids: CASSDQRQGYQPQHF. CDR3 nucleotides: TGTGCCAGCAGTGACCAGAGACAGGGATATCAGCCCCAGCATTTT.

This sequence joins TRBV5-1 and TRBJ2-4; 9 bases agree with TRBD2. Losses at the gene ends were 4 bases for V and 4 bases for J; bases not matched to a gene: 18. Germline CDR1 and CDR2: SGHRS and YFSETQ. The CDR3 has 19 amino acids. The chain's CDR3 is CASSIPFLAGPLGKNIQYF. In DNA form, the CDR3 reads TGCGCCAGCAGCATCCCTTTCCTAGCGGGGCCCCTCGGTAAAAACATTCAGTACTTC.

The chain is built from TRBV28 and TRBJ1-3, with D hard to call. CDR3 length equals 12 residues. CDR1 is MDHEN, CDR2 SYDVKM, per germline. V shed 3 bases and J shed 5 bases, with 5 bases lying between them. CDR3: CASSLKRNTIYF. The CDR3 DNA follows: TGTGCCAGCAGTTTGAAAAGAAACACCATATATTTT.

V gene TRBV27 combines with J gene TRBJ2-5, with D possibly TRBD1 on 6 matching bases. V shed 2 bases and J shed 2 bases, with 12 bases lying between them. This CDR3 has 15 amino acids. The V gene's germline CDR1 is MNHEY and CDR2 SMNVEV (reference sequence). The CDR3 DNA reads as TGTGCCAGCAGTTTAAAACAGGGACGGCAAGAGACCCAGTACTTC. Translating it yields CASSLKQGRQETQYF.

The chain joins TRBV4-3 to TRBJ2-7; 8 bases are shared with TRBD2. The junction had 5 bases not matched to a gene; V was cut back by 0 bases and J by 1 base. Germline CDR1 is LGHNA and CDR2 is YSLEER. The CDR3 is 16 amino acids. CDR3: CASSQEGGGTSYEQYF. Written as DNA, the CDR3 is TGCGCCAGCAGCCAAGAAGGCGGGGGGACTTCCTACGAGCAGTACTTC.

The gene calls are TRBV27 and TRBJ2-7; 13 bases are shared with TRBD2. Trimming at V came to 6 bases and at J to 8 bases, leaving 10 bases not matched to a gene. Looked up from germline, CDR1 is MNHEY and CDR2 is SMNVEV (reference sequence). This CDR3 contains 15 residues. The CDR3 DNA reads as TGTGCCAGCAGCCGCACTAGCGGGAGGGCGAATAAGCAGTACTTC. This encodes CASSRTSGRANKQYF.

The rearrangement uses TRBV4-2 and TRBJ1-1; possible D gene TRBD1, 6 bases. Germline-derived CDR1 and CDR2 are LGHNA and YNFKEQ. The CDR3 is 16 amino acids. V lost 2 bases and J 1 base, leaving 14 bases between the germline ends. CDR3 sequence reads: CASSQKPGHSNTEAFF. The DNA of the CDR3 is TGTGCCAGCAGCCAAAAACCGGGACATTCGAACACTGAAGCTTTCTTT.

The chain's CDR3 is CASSLSWVTGGNTIYF. The CDR3 DNA follows: TGTGCCAGCAGTTTATCGTGGGTTACGGGAGGAAACACCATATATTTT. The chain joins TRBV28 to TRBJ1-3; the D is unclear. Trimming removed 1 base from V and 4 bases from J, with 14 bases in between. This CDR3 is 16 amino acids long. Germline V CDR1 and CDR2: MDHEN, SYDVKM.

The V gene is TRBV28, the J gene TRBJ1-5; D is unresolved. V lost 1 base and J lost 4, with 8 bases in between. Germline CDR1 reads MDHEN; CDR2 reads SYDVKM. The CDR3 has 14 amino acids. CDR3 sequence reads: CASSLLAGNQPQHF. As DNA, the CDR3 is TGTGCCAGCAGTTTATTGGCGGGGAATCAGCCCCAGCATTTT. The full variable domain, rest sourced from reference TRBV28 and TRBJ1-5, is DVKVTQSSRYLVKRTGEKVFLECVQDMDHENMFWYRQDPGLGLRLIYFSYDVKMKEKGDIPEGYSVSREKKERFSLILESASTNQTSMYLCASSLLAGNQPQHFGDGTRLSIL.

A single count supports this clone. The V gene is TRBV4-3, the J gene TRBJ2-1; 10 nucleotides match TRBD2. Germline V lookup: CDR1 LGHNA, CDR2 YSLEER. The CDR3 totals 16 residues. Trimming took 2 bases from V and 6 from J; bases not matched to a gene: 7. In nucleotides, the CDR3 is TGCGCCAGCAGCCAATCCGGGACTAGCGCGGTCAATGAGCAGTTCTTC. Translated, it gives CASSQSGTSAVNEQFF.

This rearrangement joins TRBV7-2 to TRBJ1-1; TRBD1 is a possible D gene (5 bases). V lost 1 base and J 8 bases, leaving 11 bases between the germline ends. From germline, CDR1 is SGHTA and CDR2 FQGNSA. This CDR3 region has 13 residues. In DNA, the CDR3 is TGTGCCAGCAGCTTAGAGAGGGGTGTGGAAGCTTTCTTT. This encodes CASSLERGVEAFF.

This clone appeared a few times. The rearrangement uses TRBV29-1 and TRBJ1-1; D is undetermined. CDR3 length equals 11 residues. V was pared by 5 bases and J by 1 base, with 5 bases between. Germline-derived CDR1 and CDR2 are SQVTM and ANQGSEA. As DNA, the CDR3 is TGCAGCGTTATACGGAACACTGAAGCTTTCTTT. This codes for CSVIRNTEAFF. The variable domain in full, completed from reference TRBV29-1 and TRBJ1-1, reads SAVISQKPSRDICQRGTSLTIQCQVDSQVTMMFWYRQQPGQSLTLIATANQGSEATYESGFVIDKFPISRPNLTFSTLTVSNMSPEDSSIYLCSVIRNTEAFFGQGTRLTVV.

This chain uses TRBV28 with TRBJ2-4; 8 bases match TRBD2. This CDR3 is built from 13 residues. V shed 7 bases and J 6 bases; nucleotides not matched to a gene: 5. CDR1 MDHEN and CDR2 SYDVKM come from the germline V gene. The CDR3 sequence: CASMSGGLNIQYF. Here the CDR3 DNA reads TGTGCCAGCATGTCGGGAGGGCTAAACATTCAGTACTTC.

This chain joins TRBV5-6 and TRBJ2-7; 8 bases agree with TRBD2. V lost 4 bases and J lost 2; bases outside the gene matches: 5. This CDR3 is built from 14 residues. Germline V gene lookup returns CDR1 SGHDT and CDR2 YYEEEE. The CDR3: CASSREGTTYEQYF. CDR3 in DNA: TGTGCCAGCAGCCGGGAGGGGACCACCTACGAGCAGTACTTC.